The 25 T cell receptor beta chains listed next were all sequenced from one sample in a study of T-cell reconstitution after alpha-beta-depleted transplantation in children. TCRbeta library preparation incorporated unique molecular identifiers. Each CDR3 protein gets one entry after TCRdb re-called the PCR reads with MiXCR. Among approximately 630,000 distinct CDR3 sequences, about an eighth were seen once, and the ten largest hold around 0.8%. The specimen was PBMCs, collected before TCRalphabeta/CD19-depleted stem cell transplant. These TCRs come from a girl aged 2 to 10 with congenital amegakaryocytic thrombocytopenia, due to receive a stem cell transplant.

This clonotype has a handful of counts. V and J are TRBV12-3 or TRBV12-4 and TRBJ2-7; D is tentatively TRBD1 or TRBD2 (5 bases each). With 5 bases removed from V and 1 base from J, the gap between germline ends came to 15 bases. The CDR3 extends over 15 amino acids. CDR3 bases: TGTGCCAGCAGTCCCACCAGCTGGGGGTCCTACGAGCAGTACTTC. This codes for CASSPTSWGSYEQYF.

There are many counts of this clonotype. In nucleotides, the CDR3 is TGCGCCAGCAGCTTCGCGGGAGAAGTTAATGAGCAGTTCTTC. Translation gives CASSFAGEVNEQFF. V and J are TRBV5-1 and TRBJ2-1, with 7 bases identical to TRBD2. CDR1 SGHRS and CDR2 YFSETQ come from the germline V gene. J lost 7 bases, V lost 2 bases, and 6 bases had no gene match. This CDR3 comprises 14 residues.

Regarding this clonotype: With a much larger clone just one base away, this may be a read error. The genes are TRBV20-1 and TRBJ2-1; D possibly corresponds to TRBD2 (6 bases). CDR1 DFQATT and CDR2 SNEGSKA come from the germline V gene (reference sequence). CDR3 size: 16 residues. Here the CDR3 reads CCAREGRDKSYNEQFF. The CDR3 coding sequence is TGCTGTGCTAGAGAAGGGCGGGATAAGTCCTACAATGAGCAGTTCTTC.

The V and J genes are TRBV6-1 and TRBJ2-3; 7 bases line up with TRBD2. The CDR3 is made up of 13 amino acids. Germline V CDR1 and CDR2: MNHNS, SASEGT. V lost 8 bases and J lost 3; bases outside the gene matches: 5. CDR3 nucleotides: TGTGCCAGCCAGCGGGGTATGACAGATACGCAGTATTTT. Translating it yields CASQRGMTDTQYF.

As to this clonotype: This likely comes from a read error, as the CDR3 has no conserved phenylalanine or tryptophan at its end. V is TRBV20-1 and J is TRBJ2-7; possible D gene TRBD2, 7 bases. Trimming took 3 bases from V and 4 from J, leaving 22 bases between them. Germline assignment: CDR1 DFQATT and CDR2 SNEGSKA (reference sequence). The CDR3 is made up of 16 amino acids. CDR3 nucleotide sequence: TGCAGTGCTAGCCCAAAACGGGGGGCGGAAGAATACGAGCAGTACTAC. Translation gives CSASPKRGAEEYEQYY.

This clonotype was picked up many times. This rearrangement joins TRBV15 to TRBJ2-5, with D possibly matching TRBD2 (6 bases). The germline gives CDR1 LNHNV, CDR2 YYDKDF (reference sequence). This CDR3 is 17 amino acids long. V gave up 2 bases and J gave up 2 bases, with 18 bases separating them. The CDR3 is CATSRNPFLAEQETQYF. In DNA, the CDR3 is TGTGCCACCAGCAGAAACCCTTTCTTAGCGGAACAAGAGACCCAGTACTTC.

The table lists this clonotype with many counts. Compared with germline, one end of the junction differs, possibly owing to a read error. The chain joins TRBV11-2 to TRBJ2-5; D may be TRBD2 (5 bases). CDR1 is SGHAT, CDR2 FQNNGV, per germline. This CDR3 spans 14 amino acids. As DNA, the CDR3 is TGCGCCAGCAGCTTGGGGTTGGGAGAAGAGACCCAGTACTTC. This translates into CASSLGLGEETQYF.

This clonotype has a count of ten or more. This rearrangement joins TRBV15 to TRBJ2-7, with D perhaps TRBD1 (5 bases). The CDR3 length is 14 residues. Trimming took off 1 base at V and 3 bases at J, with 10 bases between the two ends. Per the germline V gene, CDR1 is LNHNV and CDR2 is YYDKDF (reference sequence). As DNA, the CDR3 is TGTGCCACCAGCAGAGTTGGGGCTTACTACGAGCAGTACTTC. Its protein is CATSRVGAYYEQYF.

This clonotype occurred many times. The chain employs TRBV15 and TRBJ2-1; D uncertain. Between the trimmed V and J ends, which lost 0 bases and 7 bases, there was a span of 13 bases. The CDR3 extends over 15 amino acids. Germline CDR1 and CDR2: LNHNV and YYDKDF (reference sequence). The CDR3: CATSRDLVTTNEQFF. CDR3 DNA: TGTGCCACCAGCAGAGATCTAGTGACCACTAATGAGCAGTTCTTC.

This clonotype was counted ten times or more. This sequence joins TRBV27 and TRBJ2-1; perhaps TRBD2 as D (6 bases). This CDR3 comprises 11 residues. Germline V lookup: CDR1 MNHEY, CDR2 SMNVEV (reference sequence). The V and J ends lost 6 bases and 12 bases respectively, with 12 bases between them. In DNA form, the CDR3 reads TGTGCCAGCAGAATACCGGGACTGCAGTTCTTC. This codes for CASRIPGLQFF.

A remark on this clonotype: A read error may explain this, as a much larger clone is one base away. The rearrangement links TRBV5-1 to TRBJ2-5; D is tentatively TRBD1 or TRBD2 (5 bases each). Trimming cost V 4 bases and J 3 bases, with 25 bases left between them. This CDR3 region has 18 residues. Germline CDR1 SGHRS, CDR2 YFSETQ. CDR3 sequence reads: CASSHTTTGTGREETQYF. The CDR3 DNA reads as TGCGCCAGCAGCCACACCACGACCGGGACGGGGAGAGAAGAGACCCAGTACTTC.

This clonotype was counted many times. The V and J genes are TRBV20-1 and TRBJ2-3, with TRBD2 matching 7 bases. Germline V CDR1 and CDR2: DFQATT, SNEGSKA (reference sequence). Trimming removed 3 bases from V and 1 base from J; junction bases left unmatched: 7. The CDR3 extends over 15 amino acids. The CDR3 DNA is TGCAGTGCTAGTATGCGGGAGAGGGGCACAGATACGCAGTATTTT. This sequence encodes CSASMRERGTDTQYF.

The genes are TRBV7-2 and TRBJ2-3, with D hard to call. The CDR3 contains 15 residues. Deletions cut 5 bases from V and 2 bases from J, with 14 bases between. The germline V gene encodes CDR1 SGHTA and CDR2 FQGNSA. The CDR3 region is CASSPRSGHTDTQYF. Written as DNA, the CDR3 is TGTGCCAGCAGCCCTAGATCCGGGCACACAGATACGCAGTATTTT.

This clonotype showed up many times. The chain couples TRBV20-1 to TRBJ2-5, with TRBD2 identical over 9 bases. Germline V gene data show CDR1 as DFQATT and CDR2 as SNEGSKA (reference sequence). The CDR3 runs to 15 residues. After removal of 5 bases from V and 1 base from J, the junction contained 8 bases not matched to a gene. The CDR3 is CSAFLSGSLQETQYF. CDR3 bases: TGCAGTGCTTTCCTTAGCGGGAGTCTCCAAGAGACCCAGTACTTC.

V and J are TRBV14 and TRBJ2-1, with TRBD2 identical over 8 bases. J was trimmed by 8 bases and V by 2 bases; bases with no gene match: 11. The CDR3 has 16 residues. Germline assignment: CDR1 SGHDN and CDR2 FVKESK. Written as DNA, the CDR3 is TGTGCCAGCAGCCAATTGTCTAGCGGGCCTTGGGATGAGCAGTTCTTC. Encoded protein: CASSQLSSGPWDEQFF.

This rearrangement joins TRBV6-1 to TRBJ1-5; D is unresolved. Trimming removed 6 bases at V and 0 bases at J, with 6 bases between. Germline CDR1 reads MNHNS; CDR2 reads SASEGT. There are 13 residues in the CDR3. The CDR3 loop is CASRDNSNQPQHF. The DNA for the CDR3 is TGTGCCAGCAGAGATAATAGCAATCAGCCCCAGCATTTT.

This clonotype appeared a few times. This chain joins TRBV7-8 and TRBJ2-5, with a tentative D call TRBD2 (6 bases). CDR1 and CDR2 from the germline V gene are SGHVS and FQNEAQ. V lost 4 bases to trimming and J lost 13 bases, with 19 bases between them. CDR3 length: 13 amino acids. The CDR3 DNA follows: TGTGCCAGCAGCTCCAGGACTATGAAGAGAAGGTACTTC. Amino acid sequence: CASSSRTMKRRYF.

This clonotype has only a few counts. The chain couples TRBV28 to TRBJ2-3; possibly TRBD1 for D (5 bases). There are 19 residues in the CDR3. CDR1 and CDR2 from the germline V gene are MDHEN and SYDVKM. With 5 bases removed from V and 2 bases from J, the gap between germline ends came to 26 bases. DNA of the CDR3: TGTGCCAGCAGTCTGGACGTCGACAGCGCCCTGCATTCCACAGATACGCAGTATTTT. Amino acid sequence: CASSLDVDSALHSTDTQYF.

This clonotype was seen ten or more times. The rearrangement joins TRBV5-1 to TRBJ2-3; 12 nucleotides agree with TRBD2. CDR3 length: 16 amino acids. Germline V gives CDR1 SGHRS, CDR2 YFSETQ. After removal of 6 bases from V and 4 bases from J, the junction contained 9 bases not matched to a gene. CDR3 in DNA: TGCGCCAGCACTACCCGGACTAGCGGGAACGCAGATACGCAGTATTTT. Protein sequence: CASTTRTSGNADTQYF.

This clonotype was recorded many times. V is TRBV29-1 and J is TRBJ2-5; 7 bases are shared with TRBD1. After removal of 4 bases from V and 2 bases from J, the junction contained 1 base not matched to a gene. There are 12 residues in the CDR3. CDR1 and CDR2 from the germline V gene are SQVTM and ANQGSEA. This CDR3 is CSVGGQQETQYF. The DNA of the CDR3 is TGCAGCGTTGGGGGACAGCAAGAGACCCAGTACTTC.

The chain carries TRBV2 and TRBJ1-4; D gene ambiguous. There are 15 residues in the CDR3. Germline V gene lookup returns CDR1 SNHLY and CDR2 FYNNEI. V was shortened by 2 bases and J by 8 bases, with 15 bases between the two germline ends. This CDR3 reads CASSEMAGYEEKLFF. As DNA, the CDR3 is TGTGCCAGCAGTGAAATGGCGGGATACGAAGAAAAACTGTTTTTT. The variable domain in full, with the rest retrieved from reference TRBV2 and TRBJ1-4, is EPEVTQTPSHQVTQMGQEVILRCVPISNHLYFYWYRQILGQKVEFLVSFYNNEISEKSEIFDDQFSVERPDGSNFTLKIRSTKLEDSAMYFCASSEMAGYEEKLFFGSGTQLSVL.

This clonotype appeared many times. This chain joins TRBV29-1 and TRBJ2-5; D unresolved. CDR3 length: 14 residues. CDR1 is SQVTM, CDR2 ANQGSEA, per germline. V dropped 2 bases and J dropped 4 bases, with 14 bases sitting between them. The CDR3 region has the DNA TGCAGCGTTGAATCCGACAAATCCACAGAGACCCAGTACTTC. It specifies CSVESDKSTETQYF. Based on the CDR3 plus reference TRBV29-1 and TRBJ2-5, the full variable domain is SAVISQKPSRDICQRGTSLTIQCQVDSQVTMMFWYRQQPGQSLTLIATANQGSEATYESGFVIDKFPISRPNLTFSTLTVSNMSPEDSSIYLCSVESDKSTETQYFGPGTRLLVL.

The chain has TRBV20-1 and TRBJ2-7, with 8 positions matching TRBD1. V lost 5 bases, J lost 4 bases, and 10 bases stayed unmatched. CDR3 size: 14 residues. Per germline, CDR1 DFQATT and CDR2 SNEGSKA (reference sequence). The CDR3 coding sequence is TGCAGTGCTGGGGCCGCAGGGGGCGCATACGAGCAGTACTTC. Amino acids: CSAGAAGGAYEQYF.

This chain uses TRBV30 with TRBJ2-1; 7 bases map to TRBD1. Per the germline V gene, CDR1 is GTSNPN and CDR2 is SVGIG (reference sequence). Trimming removed 5 bases from V and 4 bases from J; junction bases left unmatched: 5. CDR3 length: 13 amino acids. CDR3 region: CAWVRDSYNEQFF. The DNA for the CDR3 is TGTGCCTGGGTAAGGGACAGTTACAATGAGCAGTTCTTC.

This rearrangement joins TRBV6-1 to TRBJ2-2; 7 nucleotides agree with TRBD1. CDR1 is MNHNS, CDR2 SASEGT, per germline. The junction had 12 bases not matched to a gene; V was cut back by 7 bases and J by 7 bases. This CDR3 comprises 15 residues. CDR3 in amino acids: CASTLVQGTYGELFF. The CDR3 coding sequence is TGTGCCAGCACCTTAGTACAGGGGACGTACGGGGAGCTGTTTTTT.